These T cell receptor beta chains were read from a single sample in a study of blood T cell repertoires in COVID-19. Measured with immunoSEQ multiplex PCR; TCRdb has only the in-frame clones, and not every one. Of some 180,000 clones in the sample, under 90% were seen once. The specimen sequenced was peripheral blood. These receptors all come from a man aged 55-75 years with acute or convalescent COVID-19. CDR3s include the opening cysteine and the closing phenylalanine or tryptophan. The order of the fields is D gene, clone size, V gene, J gene, CDR3 DNA, CDR3 protein. A D gene is named only where the DNA matches it firmly. Only part of the rows carry a size: once, few, many, or a class if the clone is expanded.

d_gene: TRBD2; abundance: -; v_gene: TRBV12-5; j_gene: TRBJ2-2; CDR3nt: TGTGCTAGTGGTCTAAGGACTAGCGGGAACACCGGGGAGCTGTTTTTT; CDR3aa: CASGLRTSGNTGELFF
d_gene: TRBD2; abundance: -; v_gene: TRBV5-1; j_gene: TRBJ2-1; CDR3nt: TGCGCCAGCAGCTTGGATTCTAGCGGGAACTACAATGAGCAGTTCTTC; CDR3aa: CASSLDSSGNYNEQFF
d_gene: TRBD2; abundance: -; v_gene: TRBV3-1/TRBV3-2; j_gene: TRBJ2-3; CDR3nt: TGTGCCAGCAGCCAGGCACTAGCGGGGGGGGCTACGCAGTATTTT; CDR3aa: CASSQALAGGATQYF
d_gene: TRBD1; abundance: few; v_gene: TRBV2; j_gene: TRBJ1-5; CDR3nt: TGTGCCAGCCGGGGGACAGGGGGCCAGCCCCAGCATTTT; CDR3aa: CASRGTGGQPQHF
d_gene: -; abundance: few; v_gene: TRBV15; j_gene: TRBJ2-7; CDR3nt: TGTGCCACCAGCAGAGAGGGGGGACCCTACGAGCAGTACTTC; CDR3aa: CATSREGGPYEQYF
d_gene: -; abundance: -; v_gene: TRBV5-4; j_gene: TRBJ1-6; CDR3nt: TGTGCCAGCAGCCCTTCCACCGGGATTACTAATTCACCCCTCCACTTT; CDR3aa: CASSPSTGITNSPLHF
d_gene: -; abundance: once; v_gene: TRBV4-1; j_gene: TRBJ1-6; CDR3nt: TGCGCCAGCAGCCTCCTGACGGGGATAGATTCACCCCTCCACTTT; CDR3aa: CASSLLTGIDSPLHF
d_gene: TRBD1; abundance: -; v_gene: TRBV11-2; j_gene: TRBJ1-1; CDR3nt: TGTGCCAGCAGAACGGACAGGGGGCGGGCGGACACTGAAGCTTTCTTT; CDR3aa: CASRTDRGRADTEAFF
d_gene: -; abundance: -; v_gene: TRBV14; j_gene: TRBJ2-7; CDR3nt: TGTGCCAGCAGCCATCTTCGGAGCTACGAGCAGTACTTC; CDR3aa: CASSHLRSYEQYF
d_gene: -; abundance: once; v_gene: TRBV4-1; j_gene: TRBJ2-5; CDR3nt: TGCGCCAGCAGCCAAGTATTGACGCGGGGCCAAGAGACCCAGTACTTC; CDR3aa: CASSQVLTRGQETQYF
d_gene: TRBD1; abundance: -; v_gene: TRBV5-1; j_gene: TRBJ2-7; CDR3nt: TGCGCCAGCAGCTACCGGGACAGGCTAGACGAGCAGTACTTC; CDR3aa: CASSYRDRLDEQYF
d_gene: TRBD1; abundance: -; v_gene: TRBV6-2/TRBV6-3; j_gene: TRBJ1-4; CDR3nt: TGTGCCAGCAGTCGGACAGGGGGCAGGGAAAAACTGTTTTTT; CDR3aa: CASSRTGGREKLFF
d_gene: -; abundance: -; v_gene: TRBV6-4; j_gene: TRBJ2-1; CDR3nt: TGTGCCAGCAGTAGGTCCCTAGCGAACCCCTCCAATGAGCAGTTCTTC; CDR3aa: CASSRSLANPSNEQFF
d_gene: TRBD1; abundance: -; v_gene: TRBV7-3; j_gene: TRBJ2-2; CDR3nt: TGTGCCAGCAGGGGACAGGCGGCCGGGGAGCTGTTTTTT; CDR3aa: CASRGQAAGELFF
d_gene: TRBD1; abundance: -; v_gene: TRBV6-5; j_gene: TRBJ1-2; CDR3nt: TGTGCCAGCAGGAGGGGGCAGGGTGGCTACACCTTC; CDR3aa: CASRRGQGGYTF
d_gene: -; abundance: -; v_gene: TRBV7-2; j_gene: TRBJ2-1; CDR3nt: TGTGCCAGCAGCTTAGCGGCGGGTGGGAGCTCCTACAATGAGCAGTTCTTC; CDR3aa: CASSLAAGGSSYNEQFF
d_gene: TRBD1; abundance: once; v_gene: TRBV5-1; j_gene: TRBJ2-1; CDR3nt: TGCGCCAGCAGCAACGGACAGGGAGGCAATGAGCAGTTCTTC; CDR3aa: CASSNGQGGNEQFF
d_gene: TRBD1; abundance: few; v_gene: TRBV4-2; j_gene: TRBJ1-1; CDR3nt: TGTGCCAGCAGCCAAGATCCCGACAGGGTGGCCACTGAAGCTTTCTTT; CDR3aa: CASSQDPDRVATEAFF
d_gene: -; abundance: -; v_gene: TRBV24-1; j_gene: TRBJ1-1; CDR3nt: TGTGCCACTATGACCGGACGGGGAAACACTGAAGCTTTCTTT; CDR3aa: CATMTGRGNTEAFF
d_gene: -; abundance: -; v_gene: TRBV12-3/TRBV12-4; j_gene: TRBJ2-4; CDR3nt: TGTGCCGTCGGGAACGCCAAAAACATTCAGTACTTC; CDR3aa: CAVGNAKNIQYF
d_gene: -; abundance: -; v_gene: TRBV18; j_gene: TRBJ2-7; CDR3nt: TGTGCCAGCTCACCAGCTGGTGGGGGCCCCTACGAGCAGTACTTC; CDR3aa: CASSPAGGGPYEQYF
d_gene: TRBD2; abundance: -; v_gene: TRBV4-1; j_gene: TRBJ2-7; CDR3nt: TGCGCCAGCAGCCAAGAACTAGCGGGACAGCAGTACTTC; CDR3aa: CASSQELAGQQYF
d_gene: TRBD2; abundance: -; v_gene: TRBV5-1; j_gene: TRBJ2-1; CDR3nt: TGCGCCAGCAGCTTTGGACTAGCCCGAAACAATGAGCAGTTCTTC; CDR3aa: CASSFGLARNNEQFF
d_gene: TRBD1; abundance: -; v_gene: TRBV24-1; j_gene: TRBJ2-2; CDR3nt: TGTGCCACCAGTGATTTTTCAGACAGGGCGTACACCGGGGAGCTGTTTTTT; CDR3aa: CATSDFSDRAYTGELFF
d_gene: TRBD2; abundance: once; v_gene: TRBV13; j_gene: TRBJ2-7; CDR3nt: TGTGCCAGCAGCTTATTAGGCATAGGTCTAGCGGGAGTGGGTGAGCAGTACTTC; CDR3aa: CASSLLGIGLAGVGEQYF
d_gene: TRBD1; abundance: -; v_gene: TRBV6-2/TRBV6-3; j_gene: TRBJ1-1; CDR3nt: TGTGCCAGCAGTCCCCTGGGACAGGGACCCACTGAAGCTTTCTTT; CDR3aa: CASSPLGQGPTEAFF
d_gene: TRBD2; abundance: -; v_gene: TRBV5-4; j_gene: TRBJ2-7; CDR3nt: TGTGCCAGCAGCTCCGGACTAGCGGGAGGTGCCTACGAGCAGTACTTC; CDR3aa: CASSSGLAGGAYEQYF
d_gene: TRBD2; abundance: -; v_gene: TRBV4-2; j_gene: TRBJ2-5; CDR3nt: TGTGCCAGCAGCACACCGGGGGGACTAGAAGAGACCCAGTACTTC; CDR3aa: CASSTPGGLEETQYF
d_gene: TRBD1; abundance: -; v_gene: TRBV10-3; j_gene: TRBJ2-2; CDR3nt: TGTGCCATCAGCGATACACGACCCGGGACAGCCGGGGAGCTGTTTTTT; CDR3aa: CAISDTRPGTAGELFF
d_gene: -; abundance: few; v_gene: TRBV4-1; j_gene: TRBJ2-1; CDR3nt: TGCGCCAGCAGCCAGGGGGGGGCCCGGCTAGGGAGCTCCTACAATGAGCAGTTCTTC; CDR3aa: CASSQGGARLGSSYNEQFF
d_gene: -; abundance: -; v_gene: TRBV5-1; j_gene: TRBJ1-2; CDR3nt: TGCGCCAGCAGCTTGGACCCCGGACTAAGACTCTATGGCTACACCTTC; CDR3aa: CASSLDPGLRLYGYTF